A selection of T cell receptor beta chains follows, all from one sample in a study of STAT5B mutations in CD4+ large granular lymphocyte leukemia. The table came from immunoSEQ multiplex PCR; TCRdb's copy has only in-frame clones and leaves some out. This table has almost 30,000 clones, approximately 80% appearing once. Material for sequencing was CD4+ T cells from blood buffy coats. Source of these receptors: a human donor in good health. Both conserved end residues are part of each CDR3. A D gene is named only where the DNA matches it firmly. Expanded clones are given a class, and other clones once, few, many or no size at all.

TRBJ1-1	TRBV6-6	NA	NA	TGTGCCAGCAGTTATTTGGGGGAAGGGGGTGAAGCTTTCTTT	CASSYLGEGGEAFF
TRBJ1-5	TRBV7-2	NA	NA	TGTGCCAGCAGCTTATCTTCGGGATTTAGCAATCAGCCCCAGCATTTT	CASSLSSGFSNQPQHF
TRBJ1-5	TRBV6-4	TRBD1	NA	TGTGCCAGCAGCCGGACAGGTAGCAATCAGCCCCAGCATTTT	CASSRTGSNQPQHF
TRBJ1-1	TRBV2	TRBD1	NA	TGTGCCAGCAGTGAAGCGAGGGGGCGGGGGACTGAAGCTTTCTTT	CASSEARGRGTEAFF
TRBJ1-1	TRBV18	NA	NA	TGTGCCAGCTCACCAGCGGGGGGGAGCACTGAAGCTTTCTTT	CASSPAGGSTEAFF
TRBJ2-1	TRBV7-2	TRBD2	NA	TGTGCCAGCAGCTTACGGCGGGGGATGAATGAGCAGTTCTTC	CASSLRRGMNEQFF
TRBJ2-3	TRBV7-2	TRBD2	NA	TGTGCCAGCAGCTTATTCCGGGGGGGCGAGTATTTT	CASSLFRGGEYF
TRBJ2-6	TRBV6-1	NA	NA	TGTGCCAGCAGTGTATCCAGGGTTGGGGCCAACGTCCTGACTTTC	CASSVSRVGANVLTF
TRBJ1-1	TRBV7-9	NA	NA	TGTGCCAGCAGCCGGGACTGGGACACTGAAGCTTTCTTT	CASSRDWDTEAFF
TRBJ2-1	TRBV11-2	NA	NA	TGTGCCAGCAGCCTCAGTGGGGCCCACAATGAGCAGTTCTTC	CASSLSGAHNEQFF
TRBJ2-5	TRBV5-1	NA	NA	TGCGCCAGCTTTAGGGGCGGAGGCCAAGAGACCCAGTACTTC	CASFRGGGQETQYF
TRBJ2-7	TRBV11-2	NA	NA	TGTGCCAGCAGCTACCGGGGAGGAGGCTCCTACGAGCAGTACTTC	CASSYRGGGSYEQYF
TRBJ2-2	TRBV27	NA	few	TGTGCCAGCAGTTTATATGTGGCCGGGGAGCTGTTTTTT	CASSLYVAGELFF
TRBJ1-2	TRBV4-3	NA	NA	TGCGCCAGCAGCCAAGATCCGGGTAACTATGGCTACACCTTC	CASSQDPGNYGYTF
TRBJ2-3	TRBV11-2	TRBD2	NA	TGTGCCAGCAGCTTTACTAGCGCGGCAGATACGCAGTATTTT	CASSFTSAADTQYF
TRBJ2-5	TRBV5-1	TRBD1	NA	TGCGCCAGCAGCTCGACAGGGGGTTGGCAAGAGACCCAGTACTTC	CASSSTGGWQETQYF
TRBJ1-1	TRBV2	NA	NA	TGTGCCAGCAGTGAAGAGGGGGGACCCACCACTGAAGCTTTCTTT	CASSEEGGPTTEAFF
TRBJ2-6	TRBV4-3	NA	NA	TGCGCCAGCAGCCCCCTCCGGGACCTGAGGGCCAACGTCCTGACTTTC	CASSPLRDLRANVLTF
TRBJ2-3	TRBV19	NA	NA	TGTGCCAGTAGTAAGGGGGATCGCGTTCCAGATACGCAGTATTTT	CASSKGDRVPDTQYF
TRBJ1-4	TRBV12-2	NA	NA	TGTGCAAGTCGCTTACTGGGGCTCGGTAATGAAAAACTGTTTTTT	CASRLLGLGNEKLFF
TRBJ2-1	TRBV5-4	NA	NA	TGTGCCAGCAGCTACTCCCCTAAGGGCGATGAGCAGTTCTTC	CASSYSPKGDEQFF
TRBJ2-4	TRBV6-1	NA	NA	TGTGCCAGCAGTGATCGTAGAGGAGCCAAAAACATTCAGTACTTC	CASSDRRGAKNIQYF
TRBJ1-3	TRBV28	NA	NA	TGTGCCAGCAGTTCACCACAGGGAACTGGAAACACCATATATTTT	CASSSPQGTGNTIYF
TRBJ1-1	TRBV5-1	NA	NA	TGCGCCAGCAGCCCAAGAGGTAACTCGGTGAACACTGAAGCTTTCTTT	CASSPRGNSVNTEAFF
TRBJ2-3	TRBV5-1	TRBD2	NA	TGCGCCAGCAGTTCATGGACTAGCGGGGGGGCAGATACGCAGTATTTT	CASSSWTSGGADTQYF
TRBJ1-1	TRBV11-2	NA	NA	TGTGCCAGCAGCTTCTGGGGGGTTGAAGCTTTCTTT	CASSFWGVEAFF
TRBJ1-5	TRBV19	NA	NA	TGTGCCAGTAGTACTGCGGGGGAGCGGGGACGGGACCTTAATCAGCCCCAGCATTTT	CASSTAGERGRDLNQPQHF
TRBJ2-1	TRBV15	TRBD2	NA	TGTGCCACCAGCAGATTAGCGGGGGGAACCTACAATGAGCAGTTCTTC	CATSRLAGGTYNEQFF
TRBJ2-2	TRBV5-1	TRBD1	NA	TGCGCCAGCAGCCCGCGACAGGGTAGAGACACCGGGGAGCTGTTTTTT	CASSPRQGRDTGELFF
TRBJ1-1	TRBV19	NA	NA	TGTGCCAGTAGTATAACTGTGATGAACACTGAAGCTTTCTTT	CASSITVMNTEAFF
TRBJ2-1	TRBV6-5	TRBD1	NA	TGTGCCAGCAGCTCCGTAGGACAGGGGGATTATGAGCAGTTCTTC	CASSSVGQGDYEQFF
TRBJ1-2	TRBV5-4	TRBD1	NA	TGTGCCAGCAGCTTAGGACAGGGGGGTGGCTACACCTTC	CASSLGQGGGYTF
TRBJ2-5	TRBV7-2	NA	NA	TGTGCCAGCAGCTTAGCAGCGCATTACCAAGAGACCCAGTACTTC	CASSLAAHYQETQYF
TRBJ2-3	TRBV4-2	TRBD1	NA	TGTGCCAGCAGCCCGGGACAGGGGGTGACAGATACGCAGTATTTT	CASSPGQGVTDTQYF
TRBJ1-5	TRBV6-1	TRBD1	once	TGTGCCAGCAGTGAAGTAGGGACAGGCCACCAGCCCCAGCATTTT	CASSEVGTGHQPQHF
TRBJ2-6	TRBV9	NA	NA	TGTGCCAGCAGCGTAGCGTGGTCTGGGGCCAACGTCCTGACTTTC	CASSVAWSGANVLTF
TRBJ2-5	TRBV5-1	NA	NA	TGCGCCAGCAGCTTGGTCGGGGAAAGACAAGAGACCCAGTACTTC	CASSLVGERQETQYF
TRBJ1-3	TRBV19	TRBD1	NA	TGTGCCAGTAGTTCCCCCGGGACAGCTGGAAACACCATATATTTT	CASSSPGTAGNTIYF
TRBJ2-3	TRBV5-1	NA	NA	TGCGCCAGCAAGCTGGTGTACGGGGCAGATACGCAGTATTTT	CASKLVYGADTQYF
TRBJ1-6	TRBV28	TRBD1	NA	TGTGCCAGCAGCCCGGGACAGGGGGATTCACCCCTCCACTTT	CASSPGQGDSPLHF
TRBJ1-2	TRBV10-3	NA	few	TGTGCCATCAGTGATATGGGAAACTATGGCTACACCTTC	CAISDMGNYGYTF
TRBJ1-2	TRBV11-2	NA	once	TGTGCCAGCAGCTCCCCACGTATCTATGGCTACACCTTC	CASSSPRIYGYTF
TRBJ1-3	TRBV19	TRBD1	NA	TGTGCCAGTAGCCGACAGGGGCACGGAAACACCATATATTTT	CASSRQGHGNTIYF
TRBJ2-1	TRBV5-8	TRBD2	once	TGTGCCAGCAGCCCCGGCGGGTTAGCGGGGGGGCCAGGGCAGTTCTTC	CASSPGGLAGGPGQFF
TRBJ1-2	TRBV29-1	TRBD1	NA	TGCAGCGTGAGAGGACAGGGACCTTATGGCTACACCTTC	CSVRGQGPYGYTF
TRBJ1-2	TRBV11-2	NA	NA	TGTGCCAGCAGCCCCGGGTGGGATGGCTACACCTTC	CASSPGWDGYTF
TRBJ2-3	TRBV11-2	TRBD2	NA	TGTGCCAGCAGCTTAGCTCCAGCGGGGGGACTCACAGATACGCAGTATTTT	CASSLAPAGGLTDTQYF
TRBJ1-4	TRBV7-2	NA	NA	TGTGCCAGCAGCGTTTTACCGGGAAAAGAAGAGAAACTGTTTTTT	CASSVLPGKEEKLFF
TRBJ2-7	TRBV19	NA	once	TGTGCCAGTAGTAGGCCCCCGGGACACACCACCTACGAGCAGTACTTC	CASSRPPGHTTYEQYF
TRBJ1-1	TRBV9	NA	few	TGTGCCAGCGGACCGGGACCTGAAGCTTTCTTT	CASGPGPEAFF